The 18 T cell receptor beta chains listed next were all sequenced from one sample in a study of vaccination and CD4 T cells after COVID-19. These receptors lack a known antigen. Scientists ran DNA taken from cultured CD4+ T cells through the Oncomine TCR Beta short-read assay for sequencing. TCRdb independently ran MiXCR on the PCR reads; one entry per CDR3 protein. Of 9,000 to 10,000 distinct CDR3 sequences in the sample, approximately 71% were seen once. Documented treatment: approximately nine-day PBMC culture with coronavirus spike peptide pools or control peptides (ViraFEST assay). Sequenced material: CD4+ T cells from blood, cultured in vitro, taken before SARS-CoV-2 vaccination. These receptors came from a human donor who had recovered from COVID-19.

The V call is TRBV28, the J call TRBJ1-1; 9 bases agree with TRBD1. The CDR3 is 15 residues long. V shed 4 bases and J 0 bases; nucleotides not matched to a gene: 3. From germline, CDR1 is MDHEN and CDR2 SYDVKM. The CDR3 sequence is CASSSTGGMNTEAFF. Here the CDR3 DNA reads TGTGCCAGCAGTTCGACAGGGGGAATGAACACTGAAGCTTTCTTT.

DNA of the CDR3: TGTGCCAGCAGCTTAACACCCACTAGCGGGAGTGTACAGTTCTTC. This gives the protein CASSLTPTSGSVQFF. The J gene is TRBJ2-1, the V gene TRBV7-3, with 11 bases that match TRBD2. After removal of 0 bases from V and 13 bases from J, the junction contained 8 bases not matched to a gene. The germline V gene encodes CDR1 SGHTA and CDR2 FQGTGA. The CDR3 is made up of 15 amino acids.

This clonotype was seen a few times. The chain recombines TRBV19 with TRBJ1-5; the D gene is possibly TRBD1 (5 bases). Germline-derived CDR1 and CDR2 are LNHDA and SQIVND (reference sequence). This CDR3 region has 14 residues. Trimming stripped 1 base from V and 5 bases from J, with 9 bases between. The CDR3 region has the DNA TGTGCCAGTAGTATAGGAGGGGATCATCAGCCCCAGCATTTT. Translation: CASSIGGDHQPQHF.

Here the CDR3 DNA reads TGTGCCAGCACCAAAGGGAGGGACAGGGTGGAGGAGGAGACCCAGTACTTC. Protein: CASTKGRDRVEEETQYF. V is TRBV12-3 or TRBV12-4 and J is TRBJ2-5; 9 bases align to TRBD1. CDR3 length equals 17 residues. Germline trimming cut 7 bases from V and 5 bases from J; bases unmatched to any gene: 17.

This clonotype was detected only a few times. The J gene is TRBJ2-5, the V gene TRBV6-1; no reliable D call. CDR3 size: 15 residues. Germline assignment: CDR1 MNHNS and CDR2 SASEGT. Trimming shortened V by 6 bases and J by 2 bases, and 16 bases separated the two germline ends. For the CDR3, the DNA is TGTGCCAGCAGACGAAGGACCGACTTACAAGAGACCCAGTACTTC. Protein product: CASRRRTDLQETQYF.

The chain links TRBV5-1 to TRBJ2-2, with TRBD2 identical over 10 bases. J was trimmed by 4 bases and V by 2 bases; bases with no gene match: 2. Germline assignment: CDR1 SGHRS and CDR2 YFSETQ. CDR3 size: 15 residues. CDR3 sequence reads: CASSFLAGVTGELFF. CDR3 in DNA: TGCGCCAGCAGCTTCCTAGCGGGGGTCACCGGGGAGCTGTTTTTT.

This clonotype has only a few counts. The rearrangement uses TRBV20-1 and TRBJ1-6; possible D gene TRBD1, 5 bases. V lost 0 bases to trimming and J lost 7 bases, with 10 bases between them. This CDR3 contains 14 residues. Germline assignment: CDR1 DFQATT and CDR2 SNEGSKA (reference sequence). CDR3 sequence: CSARDSGVNSPLHF. Written as DNA, the CDR3 is TGCAGTGCTAGAGATTCGGGGGTGAATTCACCCCTCCACTTT.

The rearrangement links TRBV19 to TRBJ2-7; 9 bases line up with TRBD1. The CDR3 contains 15 residues. Looked up from germline, CDR1 is LNHDA and CDR2 is SQIVND (reference sequence). J was trimmed by 0 bases and V by 5 bases; bases with no gene match: 5. The DNA of the CDR3 is TGTGCCAGTAGTCGATGGACAGGGGCCTCCTACGAGCAGTACTTC. Protein sequence: CASSRWTGASYEQYF.

The chain has TRBV20-1 and TRBJ2-5; 8 positions agree with TRBD2. J lost 4 bases, V lost 7 bases, and 11 bases had no gene match. Per germline, CDR1 DFQATT and CDR2 SNEGSKA (reference sequence). The CDR3 length is 14 residues. Written as DNA, the CDR3 is TGCAGTGGGGGCGGCGGGGGGAGCGGAGAGACCCAGTACTTC. This translates into CSGGGGGSGETQYF.

The chain uses TRBV2 and TRBJ1-1, with D uncertain. Deletions cut 7 bases from V and 4 bases from J, with 7 bases between. Germline loops: CDR1 SNHLY, CDR2 FYNNEI. The CDR3 is made up of 11 amino acids. CDR3 bases: TGTGCCAGCACCGAAGGCACTGAAGCTTTCTTT. Its translation: CASTEGTEAFF.

The V call is TRBV10-3, the J call TRBJ2-5, with D unresolved. Germline V gene sequence: CDR1 ENHRY, CDR2 SYGVKD. The ends were cut back, 3 bases at V and 1 base at J, with 18 bases in the middle. There are 17 residues in the CDR3. This CDR3 reads CAISEGFRPATQETQYF. The CDR3, as DNA: TGTGCCATCAGTGAAGGTTTCAGGCCCGCCACCCAAGAGACCCAGTACTTC.

The CDR3 DNA follows: TGTGCCAGCAGTTTAGGGCAGGAGACAGTTTACACCGGGGAGCTGTTTTTT. Protein product: CASSLGQETVYTGELFF. This chain connects TRBV12-3 or TRBV12-4 to TRBJ2-2; D may be TRBD1 (5 bases). The V and J ends lost 1 base and 3 bases respectively, with 15 bases between them. The CDR3 is made up of 17 amino acids.

The V gene is TRBV2, the J gene TRBJ1-6; D is unresolved. This CDR3 spans 10 amino acids. Germline V gene data show CDR1 as SNHLY and CDR2 as FYNNEI. Deletions cut 6 bases from V and 11 bases from J, with 5 bases between. CDR3 DNA: TGTGCCAGCAGAGGCGCACCCCTCCACTTT. Amino acids: CASRGAPLHF.

Here the CDR3 reads CASSPTRVGGELFF. The CDR3, as DNA: TGTGCCAGCAGCCCTACTAGAGTGGGCGGGGAGCTGTTTTTT. V usage is TRBV3-1 and J usage is TRBJ2-2; tentatively, D is TRBD2 (5 bases). Trimming removed 4 bases at V and 7 bases at J, with 13 bases between. Per the germline V gene, CDR1 is LGHDT and CDR2 is YNNKEL (reference sequence). CDR3 size: 14 residues. Filled out from reference TRBV3-1 and TRBJ2-2, the complete variable domain reads DTAVSQTPKYLVTQMGNDKSIKCEQNLGHDTMYWYKQDSKKFLKIMFSYNNKELIINETVPNRFSPKSPDKAHLNLHINSLELGDSAVYFCASSPTRVGGELFFGEGSRLTVL.

V and J are TRBV20-1 and TRBJ1-2; tentative D call: TRBD1 (5 bases). Germline-derived CDR1 and CDR2 are DFQATT and SNEGSKA (reference sequence). V shed 6 bases and J shed 4 bases, with 9 bases lying between them. The CDR3 covers 11 residues. The CDR3 region is CSASTGYGYTF. CDR3 nucleotide sequence: TGCAGTGCAAGCACAGGCTATGGCTACACCTTC.

The chain is built from TRBV29-1 and TRBJ1-2; D is ambiguous. The CDR3 is made up of 11 amino acids. Germline V gene sequence: CDR1 SQVTM, CDR2 ANQGSEA. The V end lost 4 bases, the J end lost 8 bases, and 11 bases lay between the germline ends. The chain's CDR3 is CSVVKRGGYTF. The CDR3 coding sequence is TGCAGCGTTGTTAAGCGAGGGGGCTACACCTTC.

The chain couples TRBV2 to TRBJ2-5; no firm D call. The CDR3 length is 13 residues. The V end was cut by 8 bases, the J end by 3 bases, with 13 bases between. The germline CDR1 and CDR2 sequences are SNHLY and FYNNEI. The CDR3 region is CASDRYLEETQYF. The CDR3 DNA sequence: TGTGCCAGCGACCGATACTTGGAAGAGACCCAGTACTTC.

The gene calls are TRBV18 and TRBJ1-5; D not certain. Trimming took off 2 bases at V and 9 bases at J, with 11 bases between the two ends. Per germline, CDR1 KGHSH and CDR2 LQKENI. The CDR3 has 13 residues. The CDR3, as DNA: TGTGCCAGCTCACCAGGCGGCGGTCGGCCCCAGCATTTT. It translates to CASSPGGGRPQHF.